The source of this TCR beta chain is a study of T cell responses to AZD1222 COVID-19 vaccine. Study in general: Samples with a second dose at about 4 or about 12 weeks were pooled together.

Data came from immunoSEQ multiplex PCR; TCRdb stores just in-frame clones and leaves some out. This sample has 95,000 to 110,000 clones, with roughly 90% found just once. This TCR came from an adult in good health. The starting material was peripheral blood, obtained on day 0 of AZD1222 vaccination.

The CDR3 region is CASSQEYRGNTIYF. The CDR3 DNA follows: TGTGCCAGCAGCCAAGAGTACCGTGGAAACACCATATATTTT. V gene TRBV28 combines with J gene TRBJ1-3; D not certain. This CDR3 region has 14 residues. From germline, CDR1 is MDHEN and CDR2 SYDVKM. V was pared by 6 bases and J by 3 bases, with 12 bases between.